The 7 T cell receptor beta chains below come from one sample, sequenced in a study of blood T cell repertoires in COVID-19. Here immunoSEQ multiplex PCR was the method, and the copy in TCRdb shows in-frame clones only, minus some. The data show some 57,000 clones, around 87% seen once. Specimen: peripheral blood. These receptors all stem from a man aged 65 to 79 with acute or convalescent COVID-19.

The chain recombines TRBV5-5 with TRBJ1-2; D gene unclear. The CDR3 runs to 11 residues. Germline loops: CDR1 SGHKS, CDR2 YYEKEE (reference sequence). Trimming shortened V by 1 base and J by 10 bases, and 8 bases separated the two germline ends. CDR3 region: CASSLTGSYTF. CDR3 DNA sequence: TGTGCCAGCAGCTTGACCGGTTCCTACACCTTC. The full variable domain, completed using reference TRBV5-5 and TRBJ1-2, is DAGVTQSPTHLIKTRGQQVTLRCSPISGHKSVSWYQQVLGQGPQFIFQYYEKEERGRGNFPDRFSARQFPNYSSELNVNALLLGDSALYLCASSLTGSYTFGSGTRLTVV.

The CDR3 DNA is TGTGCCAGCAGCCTCTCCGGTGCTAGCGGCCGAGAGACCCAGTACTTC. Its protein product is CASSLSGASGRETQYF. The chain couples TRBV7-3 to TRBJ2-5; 7 bases are a match to TRBD2. V shed 5 bases, J shed 4 bases, and the junction held 13 bases outside the gene matches. CDR1 is SGHTA and CDR2 is FQGTGA in the germline V gene. This CDR3 is built from 16 residues.

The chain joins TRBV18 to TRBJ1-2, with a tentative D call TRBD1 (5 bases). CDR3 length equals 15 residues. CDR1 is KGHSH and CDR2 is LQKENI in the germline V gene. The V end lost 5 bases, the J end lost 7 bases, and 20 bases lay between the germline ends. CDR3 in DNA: TGTGCCAGCTCAGAACGCCAGGGAGGGACGGGTGGCTACACCTTC. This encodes CASSERQGGTGGYTF. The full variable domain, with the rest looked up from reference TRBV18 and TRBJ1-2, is NAGVMQNPRHLVRRRGQEARLRCSPMKGHSHVYWYRQLPEEGLKFMVYLQKENIIDESGMPKERFSAEFPKEGPSILRIQQVVRGDSAAYFCASSERQGGTGGYTFGSGTRLTVV.

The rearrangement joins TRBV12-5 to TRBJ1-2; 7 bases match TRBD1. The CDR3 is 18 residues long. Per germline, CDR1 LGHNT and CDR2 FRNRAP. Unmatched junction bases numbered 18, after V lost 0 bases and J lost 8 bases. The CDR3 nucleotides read TGTGCTAGTGGTTTGGTCGGCTCAACTCCGGGACAGAAAGCGGGCTACACCTTC. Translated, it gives CASGLVGSTPGQKAGYTF.

The CDR3 DNA sequence: TGCGCCAGCAGCTTGGGACAGGAACGTGGCTACACCTTC. Protein sequence: CASSLGQERGYTF. The chain combines TRBV5-1 with TRBJ1-2; D may be TRBD1 (6 bases). CDR3 length: 13 residues. V was clipped by 0 bases and J by 7 bases, with 10 bases between them. Germline V CDR1 and CDR2: SGHRS, YFSETQ.

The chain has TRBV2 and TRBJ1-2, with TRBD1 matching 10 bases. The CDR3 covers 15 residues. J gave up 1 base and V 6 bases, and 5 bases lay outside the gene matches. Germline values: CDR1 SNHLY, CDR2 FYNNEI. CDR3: CASRDRDRGNYGYTF. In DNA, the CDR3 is TGTGCCAGCAGGGATCGGGACAGGGGTAACTATGGCTACACCTTC.

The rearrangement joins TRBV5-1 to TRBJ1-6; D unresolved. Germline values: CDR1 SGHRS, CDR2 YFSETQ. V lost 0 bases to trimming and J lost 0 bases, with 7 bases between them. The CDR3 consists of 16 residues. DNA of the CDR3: TGCGCCAGCAGCTTGGTGGGAGACTCCTATAATTCACCCCTCCACTTT. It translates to CASSLVGDSYNSPLHF.